This T cell receptor (beta chain) was recovered during a study of memory CD4+ T cells and cytomegalovirus serostatus (dated by TCRdb to between 2019 and 2020). About the study as a whole: The cohort comprised roughly 35 healthy Belgian adults, 9 CMV seropositive and some 24 CMV seronegative. The study sequenced CD4+ memory TCRbeta repertoires of a Belgian cohort with known cytomegalovirus serostatus to replicate a published TCR-based CMV serostatus classifier.

A FACSAria II was used to sort memory CD4+ T cells, defined as single viable CD3+CD4+CD8-CD45RO+ cells. To determine CMV serostatus, a Roche Elecsys assay was used that detects serum IgG against CMV pp150, pp28, p38 and p52. After the samples were thawed, total CD4+ T cells were enriched through positive selection using CD4 magnetic microbeads. The samples came from a different study that was designed specifically to examine the CD4+ T cell memory repertoire. Peripheral blood mononuclear cells were isolated and cryopreserved following standard operating procedures; serum was stored at -80 °C. The staining relied on CD3-PerCP (BW264/56), CD4-APC (RPA-T4), CD45RO-PE (UCHT1) and CD8-Pacific Orange (3B5) antibodies, and Sytox blue was used to exclude non-viable cells. On the study overall, not on this receptor specifically: For predicting CMV serostatus, the median bootstrapped AUC was approximately 0.95 using the original framework and 0.9 to 0.92 using a US-trained random forest. Among the roughly 160 previously reported CMV-associated TCRbeta sequences, over 65 showed up in the CD4+ memory repertoires, with each one found in between one and five individuals. The results were interpreted as suggesting that the CMV-associated TCR signature is mostly present in the CD4+ memory repertoire. Only CD4+CD45RO+ memory cells were sequenced, in contrast to the original study, which included naive and memory CD4+ and CD8+ populations. The original-framework classifier achieved a median bootstrapped AUC of about 0.94 with a 95% CI of 0.76-1.00 on the Belgian cohort.

Genomic DNA was extracted from sorted cells with the Quick-DNA Microprep Kit. TCRbeta DNA was amplified with the immunoSEQ hsTCRbeta kit following the manufacturer's protocol. TCRbeta libraries were sequenced on an Illumina MiSeq instrument. The paper's data handling went like this. Following removal of out-of-frame sequences, 2.4 million or so distinct TCRbeta sequences were retained, with an average of roughly 70,000 per individual. Each individual was scored by the count of 164 previously reported CMV-associated TCRbeta sequences and the total productive distinct TCRbeta count. A beta-binomial model was reimplemented in Python, and random forests from scikit-learn, run with default parameters, were trained on data from the US cohort. Classifier performance on the Belgian cohort was summarized as median AUC with percentile confidence intervals over 10,000 bootstrap iterations. This immuneACCESS table, as held by TCRdb, lists in-frame sequences with V and J called but not all clones. Of the missing ones, under half trace to an unresolved V gene in checked studies; the others have no known cause. V and J calls and clone size are as listed in that table; D and trimming were resolved from the DNA. This sample has 85,000 to 100,000 clones in its table, and roughly 80% of those were observed once. About 3.6% of the sample is taken by the ten largest.

Relative to germline, V is 3 bases shorter and J is 8 bases shorter, with 13 bases between their ends. The CDR3 runs 13 amino acids, cysteine and phenylalanine included. The read is trimmed to its CDR3 DNA, 39 bases read in frame from base 1. For CDR1 and CDR2, the germline V gene lists SGHDN and FVKESK. The count of this clone is one. The antigen it recognizes is unknown. Per-base qualities were not stored, and no clone one base away is much larger. The sample comprised memory CD4+ T cells from blood. The V gene is TRBV14 and the J gene is TRBJ1-2; TRBD1 is possibly the D segment (6 matching bases). The TCR was taken from an adult in good health and CMV-seropositive. The CDR3 sequence is CASSQDQTGGYTF. The nucleotide sequence reads as follows: TGTGCCAGCAGCCAGGACCAAACAGGGGGCTACACCTTC.